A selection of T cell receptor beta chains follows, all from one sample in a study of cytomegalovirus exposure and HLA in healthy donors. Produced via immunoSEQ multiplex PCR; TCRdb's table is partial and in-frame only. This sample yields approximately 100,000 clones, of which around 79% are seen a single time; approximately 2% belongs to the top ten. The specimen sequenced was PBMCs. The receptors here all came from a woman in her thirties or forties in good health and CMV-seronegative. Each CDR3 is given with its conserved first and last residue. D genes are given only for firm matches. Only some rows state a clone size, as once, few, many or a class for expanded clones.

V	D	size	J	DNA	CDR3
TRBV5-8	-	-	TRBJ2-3	TGTGCCAGCAGCTTCCTACGGGTGGGAGATACGCAGTATTTT	CASSFLRVGDTQYF
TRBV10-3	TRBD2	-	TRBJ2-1	TGTGCCATCAACGCGGGGGGGGCTAAGGAGCAGTTCTTC	CAINAGGAKEQFF
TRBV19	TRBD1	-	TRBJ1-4	TGTGCCAGTAACGGAGGGGACAGCCTTAATGAAAAACTGTTTTTT	CASNGGDSLNEKLFF
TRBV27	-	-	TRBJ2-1	TGTGCCAGCAGTCTCCTAGCACTAGCTCGGAATGAGCAGTTCTTC	CASSLLALARNEQFF
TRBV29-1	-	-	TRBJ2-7	TGCAGCGTTGGACAGTCGACCTACGAGCAGTACTTC	CSVGQSTYEQYF
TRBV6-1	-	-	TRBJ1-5	TGTGCCAGCAGCTGGGCAGGTAGCAATCAGCCCCAGCATTTT	CASSWAGSNQPQHF
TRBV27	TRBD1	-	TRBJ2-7	TGTGCCAGCAGTTCCCATTCTGACAGGGCATACGAGCAGTACTTC	CASSSHSDRAYEQYF
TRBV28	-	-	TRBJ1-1	TGTGCCAGCAAAAGCTCTCTGAACACTGAAGCTTTCTTT	CASKSSLNTEAFF
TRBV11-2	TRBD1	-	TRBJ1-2	TGTGCCAGCAGCCGAACTATTGGACAGGGGATTAACTATGGCTACACCTTC	CASSRTIGQGINYGYTF
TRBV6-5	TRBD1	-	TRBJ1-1	TGTGCCACTACCACCGGGACAGGGACTGAAGCTTTCTTT	CATTTGTGTEAFF
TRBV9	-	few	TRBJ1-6	TGTGCCAGCAGCCCCACAGGGTCCTCACCCCTCCACTTT	CASSPTGSSPLHF
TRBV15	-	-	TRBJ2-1	TGTGCCACCAGCGAACGCGGGGGCCTCTACAATGAGCAGTTCTTC	CATSERGGLYNEQFF
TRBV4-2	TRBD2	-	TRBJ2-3	TGTGCCAGCAGCCAGGACCCATTTGGCGGGGGGGCGACAGATACGCAGTATTTT	CASSQDPFGGGATDTQYF
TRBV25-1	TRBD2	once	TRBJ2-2	TGTGCCAGCAGTGAATTTGCGGGAGCGGCTTCGGACGGGGAGCTGTTTTTT	CASSEFAGAASDGELFF
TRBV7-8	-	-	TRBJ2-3	TGTGCAACAAGCGGGCTAGCAGATACGCAGTATTTT	CATSGLADTQYF
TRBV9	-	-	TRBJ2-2	TGTGCCAGCAGCGCGGAGGGGGCCACAATCCCGGATCACGGGGAGCTGTTTTTT	CASSAEGATIPDHGELFF
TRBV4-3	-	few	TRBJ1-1	TGCGCCAGCAGTCTAGCGGGTACTGAAGCTTTCTTT	CASSLAGTEAFF
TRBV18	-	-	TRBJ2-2	TGTGCCAGCTCGTCCCGGGAAATCGGGGAGCTGTTTTTT	CASSSREIGELFF
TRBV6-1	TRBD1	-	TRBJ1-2	TGTGCCAGCAGTGAAGGACGACGAACAGGGGGCATTGTCGATGGCTACACCTTC	CASSEGRRTGGIVDGYTF
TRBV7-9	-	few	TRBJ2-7	TGTTCCAGCAGCTCACGGGTTGGCGAGCAGTACTTC	CSSSSRVGEQYF
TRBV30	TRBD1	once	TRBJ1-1	TGTGCCTGGAGTAATCACAGGGGGATGATGAACACTGAAGCTTTCTTT	CAWSNHRGMMNTEAFF
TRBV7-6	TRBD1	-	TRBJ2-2	TGTGCCAGCGGACGGACAGGGGACACCGGGGAGCTGTTTTTT	CASGRTGDTGELFF
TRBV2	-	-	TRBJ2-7	TGTGCCACCGAGGCCAGGACTACCTACGAGCAGTACTTC	CATEARTTYEQYF
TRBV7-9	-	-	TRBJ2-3	TGTGCCAGCAGCTCCGTGGGCAGAGATACGCAGTATTTT	CASSSVGRDTQYF
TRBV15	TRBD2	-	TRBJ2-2	TGTGCCACCAGCAGAGTAGGACTAGCGGGGTTGACCGGGGAGCTGTTTTTT	CATSRVGLAGLTGELFF
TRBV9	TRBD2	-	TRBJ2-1	TGTGCCAGCAGCGTAGGAAGCGGGGTGACCAATGAGCAGTTCTTC	CASSVGSGVTNEQFF
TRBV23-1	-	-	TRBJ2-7	TGCGCCAGCAGTCTAGTCTACGAGCAGTACTTC	CASSLVYEQYF
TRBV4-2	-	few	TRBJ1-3	TGTGCCAGCAGCCAGAGCCTCCCGAGCGGTGGAAACACCATATATTTT	CASSQSLPSGGNTIYF
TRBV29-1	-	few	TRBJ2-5	TGCAGCGTTGAAGATCGGAGATTGGCGGAGACCCAGTACTTC	CSVEDRRLAETQYF
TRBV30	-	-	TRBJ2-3	TGTGCCTGGAGTGTACAGGGGGGGGGAGATACGCAGTATTTT	CAWSVQGGGDTQYF
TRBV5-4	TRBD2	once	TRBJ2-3	TGTGCCGGGAGACTAGCGGGAGTTGGAGATACGCAGTATTTT	CAGRLAGVGDTQYF
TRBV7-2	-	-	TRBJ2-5	TGTGCCAGCAGCTTAGTTGGGGGGGCGGGAGAGACCCAGTACTTC	CASSLVGGAGETQYF
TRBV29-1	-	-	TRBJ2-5	TGCAGCGTTATGACGACTAGAGCTCCAGATACCCAGTACTTC	CSVMTTRAPDTQYF
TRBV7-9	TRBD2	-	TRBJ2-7	TGTGCCAGCAGCCCGGGGGGGACTCTAACCTACGAGCAGTACTTC	CASSPGGTLTYEQYF
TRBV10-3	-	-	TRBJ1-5	TGTGCCATCAGTGAACAGGGCCTTTATCAGCCCCAGCATTTT	CAISEQGLYQPQHF
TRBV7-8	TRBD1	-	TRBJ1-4	TGTGCCAGCAGCTTCTCCGGGACAGCGGGTGAAAAACTGTTTTTT	CASSFSGTAGEKLFF